Detailed here is one TCR beta chain. With 0 bases clipped from V and 4 bases from J, the junction kept 3 bases outside the gene matches. The CDR3 totals 16 residues. CDR1 is MNHEY and CDR2 is SMNVEV in the germline V gene (reference sequence). Per the study methods: Estimation of nucleated cell counts was performed using reference gene primer amplification. The assay was immunoSEQ multiplex PCR, and TCRdb's table has in-frame clones only and misses some. V and J calls and clone size are copied from that table; D and trimming were computed from the DNA. Of 140,000 to 150,000 clones in the sample, about nine tenths are singletons; the top ten hold 2.5% to 3%. The data originate from a study of blood T cell repertoires in COVID-19. Study-level background: From T cells, B-cell-depleted T cells, or PBMCs came the material, which was cDNA or gDNA.

A Seattle source enrolled patients during active infection and followed them longitudinally. This chain joins TRBV27 and TRBJ2-3; TRBD1 matches 11 bases. The TCR comes from a human donor with COVID-19, enrolled during active disease. The donor label of this sample is uncertain. Sequencing was carried out using peripheral blood. CDR3 loop: CASSLSSGQGADTQYF. In DNA form, the CDR3 reads TGTGCCAGCAGTTTATCTTCGGGACAGGGGGCAGATACGCAGTATTTT.